This T cell receptor (beta chain) was found in a study of CD8+ T cells in alopecia areata. Across the study: Severity was scored as percentage of affected scalp area in treated patients.

Trimming removed 5 bases from V and 7 bases from J, with 14 bases in between. The germline V gene encodes CDR1 SEHNR and CDR2 FQNEAQ (reference sequence). The CDR3 loop spans 13 amino acids. Investigators isolated RNA and reverse transcribed it into cDNA to act as the sequencing template. The data were produced by immunoSEQ multiplex PCR, yet TCRdb's version contains in-frame clones alone and is incomplete. This sample carries roughly 110,000 clones, roughly 84% of them seen once, and the ten largest clones take under 25%. Noted treatment: oral pan-JAK inhibitor, 5-10 mg twice daily. The rearrangement links TRBV7-9 to TRBJ1-1; D is perhaps TRBD1 (5 bases). This TCR derives from a human donor with alopecia areata. Source: CD8+ T cells sorted from blood, taken at week 24, from a patient treated with tofacitinib. The CDR3 sequence is CASSRGTALEAFF. The CDR3 DNA reads TGTGCCAGCAGCCGAGGGACGGCTCTTGAAGCTTTCTTT.